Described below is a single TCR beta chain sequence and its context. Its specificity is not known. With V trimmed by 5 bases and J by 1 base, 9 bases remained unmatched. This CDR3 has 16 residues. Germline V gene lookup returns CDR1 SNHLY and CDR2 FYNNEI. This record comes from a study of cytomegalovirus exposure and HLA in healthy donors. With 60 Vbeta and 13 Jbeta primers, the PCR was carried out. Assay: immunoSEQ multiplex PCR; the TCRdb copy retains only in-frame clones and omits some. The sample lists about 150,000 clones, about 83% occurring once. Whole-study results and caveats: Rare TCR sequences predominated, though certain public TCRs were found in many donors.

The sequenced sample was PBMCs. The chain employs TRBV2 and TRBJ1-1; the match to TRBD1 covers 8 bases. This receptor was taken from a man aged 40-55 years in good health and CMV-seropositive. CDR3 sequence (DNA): TGTGCCAGCAGTAGACTTGGGACAGGAGAGAACACTGAAGCTTTCTTT. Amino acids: CASSRLGTGENTEAFF.